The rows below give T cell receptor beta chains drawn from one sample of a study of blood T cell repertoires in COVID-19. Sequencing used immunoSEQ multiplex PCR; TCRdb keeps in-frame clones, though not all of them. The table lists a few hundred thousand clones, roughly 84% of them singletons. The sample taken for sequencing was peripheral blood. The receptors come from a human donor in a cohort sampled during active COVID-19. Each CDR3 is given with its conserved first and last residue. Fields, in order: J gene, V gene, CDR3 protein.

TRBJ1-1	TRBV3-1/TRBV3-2	CASSPQDKLNTEAFF
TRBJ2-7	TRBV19	CASSKQQGTHEQYF
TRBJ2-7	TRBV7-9	CASSFPGQGVYEQYF
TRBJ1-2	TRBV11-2	CASSLVHRPIYGYTF
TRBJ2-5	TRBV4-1	CASSQVGAEETQYF
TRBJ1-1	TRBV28	CASSFGNTEAFF
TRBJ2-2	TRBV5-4	CASSFFTGELFF
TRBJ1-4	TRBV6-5	CASSYSRSNEKLFF
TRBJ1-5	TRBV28	CASRPSSNQPQHF
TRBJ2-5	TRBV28	CASTPTGKKEETQYF
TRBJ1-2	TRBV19	CASRPRDRDGYTF
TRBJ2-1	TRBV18	CASSPRVAGGKYNEQFF